The clone carrying this TCR beta chain was seen at least ten times. Its antigen remains unidentified. The CDR3 runs to 12 residues. V was shortened by 6 bases and J by 3 bases, with 9 bases between the two germline ends. The germline V gene has CDR1 MNHNS and CDR2 SASEGT. Per the original methods: To classify distant metastasis in papillary thyroid cancer, a model was built from CDR3 differences across clinicopathological groups. TCRdb re-called clones from the PCR reads using MiXCR. TCRdb's processing, not the study's, gives the V and J calls here. In the table there are roughly 48,000 clones, 22% of which are singletons. The data belong to a study of metastatic and nonmetastatic thyroid tumors. Study context: Across peripheral blood and tumor or nodule tissue samples taken from malignant and benign thyroid patients, the repertoires were compared with one another. Study-wide results and limits: Malignant thyroid tumors reportedly had TCR beta diversity that was significantly higher than in benign nodules, in blood and tumor.

Nobody among the patients had been given any treatment before thyroid surgery. The specimen was blood. This receptor was taken from a male donor with papillary thyroid cancer or a benign thyroid nodule (not recorded which). Some clones in this sample may be carry-over from other donors' samples. This chain uses TRBV6-1 with TRBJ2-7; no definite D call. The DNA of the CDR3 is TGTGCCAGCAGAGACTCCTACTACGAGCAGTACTTC. Translating gives CASRDSYYEQYF.